One sample yielded the 24 T cell receptor beta chains listed below, sequenced in a study of regulatory T cells in long-lasting Graves disease. Time point noted: newly diagnosed GD, antithyroid drugs for less than 3 months. Researchers made the TCR library from RNA that was extracted from PBMCs. CDR3-region Arm-PCR and iRepertoire HTBI primers produced the TCR beta libraries. Using its own MiXCR run on the multiplex PCR reads, TCRdb lists one record per CDR3 protein. The sample includes over 500,000 distinct CDR3 sequences, approximately 16% of them seen just once. The data also belong to a second study, concerning T cells in Graves' hyperthyroidism and ophthalmopathy.

Sequenced material: peripheral blood mononuclear cells (PBMCs), taken at new diagnosis, from a patient treated with antithyroid drugs. The receptors here all came from a man between 18 and 35 years old with Graves disease.

This clonotype occurred a few times. The gene calls are TRBV19 and TRBJ2-5; 7 nucleotides line up with TRBD1. The CDR3 length is 14 residues. The germline gives CDR1 LNHDA, CDR2 SQIVND (reference sequence). Unmatched junction bases numbered 9, after V lost 9 bases and J lost 2 bases. The CDR3 region is CASAPDRAQETQYF. The DNA of the CDR3 is TGTGCCAGCGCACCAGACAGGGCACAAGAGACCCAGTACTTC. Supplemented by reference TRBV19 and TRBJ2-5, the full variable domain reads DGGITQSPKYLFRKEGQNVTLSCEQNLNHDAMYWYRQDPGQGLRLIYYSQIVNDFQKGDIAEGYSVSREKKESFPLTVTSAQKNPTAFYLCASAPDRAQETQYFGPGTRLLVL.

The genes are TRBV30 and TRBJ2-2; D unresolved. The CDR3 is made up of 12 amino acids. The V gene lost 4 bases and the J gene lost 6 bases, with 9 bases spanning the gap. The V gene's germline CDR1 is GTSNPN and CDR2 SVGIG (reference sequence). The CDR3 DNA reads TGTGCCTGGAACGCGCTTTCCGGGGAGCTGTTTTTT. As protein: CAWNALSGELFF. Supplemented by reference TRBV30 and TRBJ2-2, the full variable domain reads SQTIHQWPATLVQPVGSPLSLECTVEGTSNPNLYWYRQAAGRGLQLLFYSVGIGQISSEVPQNLSASRPQDRQFILSSKKLLLSDSGFYLCAWNALSGELFFGEGSRLTVL.

This clonotype was recorded at least ten times. The J gene is TRBJ1-1, the V gene TRBV11-2, with D unclear. Between the trimmed V and J ends, which lost 0 bases and 11 bases, there was a span of 13 bases. Germline loops: CDR1 SGHAT, CDR2 FQNNGV. The CDR3 runs to 13 residues. CDR3 loop: CASSLEARGDAFF. The CDR3 DNA sequence: TGTGCCAGCAGCTTAGAGGCTCGGGGAGATGCTTTCTTT.

As regards this clonotype: This may stem from a read error, because a much larger clone lies one nucleotide away. The chain employs TRBV12-3 or TRBV12-4 and TRBJ2-3, with no clear D. V was shortened by 5 bases and J by 0 bases, with 6 bases between the two germline ends. The CDR3 covers 13 residues. CDR3 nucleotides: TGTGCCAGCAGTGAGTTTAGCACAGATACGCAGTATTTT. Translating it yields CASSEFSTDTQYF.

This clonotype came up a few times. This sequence joins TRBV18 and TRBJ2-7, with D unclear. V was pared by 3 bases and J by 3 bases, with 12 bases between. Germline CDR1 KGHSH, CDR2 LQKENI. This CDR3 has 14 residues. CDR3 amino acids: CASSPEDRLYEQYF. The CDR3 DNA sequence: TGTGCCAGCTCACCCGAGGACCGTCTCTACGAGCAGTACTTC. Drawing the rest from reference TRBV18 and TRBJ2-7, the complete variable domain is NAGVMQNPRHLVRRRGQEARLRCSPMKGHSHVYWYRQLPEEGLKFMVYLQKENIIDESGMPKERFSAEFPKEGPSILRIQQVVRGDSAAYFCASSPEDRLYEQYFGPGTRLTVT.

This clonotype was observed many times. This chain links TRBV27 with TRBJ2-1; TRBD1 aligns across 7 bases. Germline-derived CDR1 and CDR2 are MNHEY and SMNVEV (reference sequence). CDR3 length: 18 residues. J lost 7 bases, V lost 7 bases, and 22 bases had no gene match. The CDR3 DNA reads as TGTGCCAGCACCTCCCTTAACAACAGGGGAACATCAGGAAATGAGCAGTTCTTC. Its protein product is CASTSLNNRGTSGNEQFF.

A few counts support this clonotype. V is TRBV5-1 and J is TRBJ2-4, with D possibly matching TRBD2 (5 bases). CDR1 is SGHRS and CDR2 is YFSETQ in the germline V gene. The CDR3 spans 14 residues. The V gene lost 4 bases and the J gene lost 3 bases, with 11 bases spanning the gap. For the CDR3, the DNA is TGCGCCAGCAGCCCCCGGGAAGACAAAAACATTCAGTACTTC. It specifies CASSPREDKNIQYF.

This clonotype was seen repeatedly, ten times or more. This rearrangement joins TRBV28 to TRBJ2-1; D is perhaps TRBD2 (6 bases). Trimming cost V 6 bases and J 9 bases, with 21 bases left between them. CDR1 MDHEN and CDR2 SYDVKM come from the germline V gene. The CDR3 has 15 amino acids. The CDR3 DNA follows: TGTGCCAGCAGCCTCCGCGGGAAGGGTGCTTTTGAGCAGTTCTTC. Residues: CASSLRGKGAFEQFF.

This chain uses TRBV27 with TRBJ1-2, with 9 bases identical to TRBD1. V lost 7 bases to trimming and J lost 8 bases; unmatched junction nucleotides: 11. This CDR3 spans 14 amino acids. The V gene's germline CDR1 is MNHEY and CDR2 SMNVEV (reference sequence). CDR3 amino acids: CASMMLGQGGGYTF. DNA for the CDR3: TGTGCCAGCATGATGTTGGGACAGGGTGGGGGCTACACCTTC.

This clonotype was counted at least ten times. The V gene is TRBV20-1, the J gene TRBJ2-3; 7 nucleotides align to TRBD2. J was trimmed by 1 base and V by 3 bases; bases with no gene match: 4. This CDR3 region has 14 residues. Germline V gene data show CDR1 as DFQATT and CDR2 as SNEGSKA (reference sequence). The CDR3 nucleotides are TGCAGTGCTAGTATCGGACTAGGCACAGATACGCAGTATTTT. It yields the protein CSASIGLGTDTQYF.

The J gene is TRBJ2-1, the V gene TRBV20-1; D unclear. Trimming shortened V by 5 bases and J by 3 bases, and 8 bases separated the two germline ends. This CDR3 comprises 12 residues. Per germline, CDR1 DFQATT and CDR2 SNEGSKA (reference sequence). CDR3 nucleotides: TGCAGTGCTCCGGCGGACTACAATGAGCAGTTCTTC. Residues: CSAPADYNEQFF.

This clonotype came up a few times. V usage is TRBV6-1 and J usage is TRBJ2-7, with unresolved D. This CDR3 is 14 amino acids long. Germline V lookup: CDR1 MNHNS, CDR2 SASEGT. V lost 3 bases and J 6 bases, leaving 15 bases between the germline ends. The CDR3 reads CASSDAGPSPEQYF. For the CDR3, the DNA is TGTGCCAGCAGTGACGCCGGGCCCTCGCCCGAGCAGTACTTC.

This clonotype was detected only a few times. The CDR3 region is CASARQVDTETQYF. In DNA, the CDR3 is TGTGCCAGCGCCAGACAGGTGGATACGGAGACCCAGTACTTC. This rearrangement joins TRBV6-1 to TRBJ2-5; maybe TRBD1 (6 bases). Trimming pared 8 bases from V and 5 bases from J, leaving 18 bases between. Per the germline V gene, CDR1 is MNHNS and CDR2 is SASEGT. CDR3 length: 14 residues.

This clonotype has at least ten counts. V usage is TRBV20-1 and J usage is TRBJ2-5; D tentatively reads TRBD1 or TRBD2 (5 bases each). Trimming removed 6 bases at V and 6 bases at J, with 20 bases between. The CDR3 is 14 amino acids. Germline CDR1 is DFQATT and CDR2 is SNEGSKA (reference sequence). Here the CDR3 DNA reads TGCAGTGCACCAAGCGGCAGGGACGGGAAGACCCAGTACTTC. This codes for CSAPSGRDGKTQYF.

This clonotype was seen at least ten times. The J gene is TRBJ2-3, the V gene TRBV10-3; 7 bases agree with TRBD2. Germline values: CDR1 ENHRY, CDR2 SYGVKD. CDR3 length: 15 amino acids. Germline trimming cut 3 bases from V and 2 bases from J; bases unmatched to any gene: 5. Here the CDR3 reads CAISDIGDYTDTQYF. CDR3 DNA: TGTGCCATCAGTGATATAGGGGACTACACAGATACGCAGTATTTT.

The chain joins TRBV6-2 or TRBV6-3 to TRBJ2-3; 12 positions agree with TRBD2. V shed 7 bases, J shed 8 bases, and the junction held 7 bases outside the gene matches. The CDR3 totals 14 residues. Germline CDR1 and CDR2: MNHEY and SVGEGT. The CDR3 loop reads CASTTSGRGGTQYF. CDR3 coding DNA: TGTGCCAGCACGACTAGCGGGAGAGGGGGTACGCAGTATTTT.

This chain links TRBV10-3 with TRBJ2-7; TRBD2 agrees at 9 bases. Germline CDR1 and CDR2: ENHRY and SYGVKD. The CDR3 runs to 16 residues. Losses at the gene ends were 3 bases for V and 2 bases for J; bases not matched to a gene: 8. The CDR3 spells CAISDPGREGPYEQYF. As DNA, the CDR3 is TGTGCCATCAGTGACCCAGGGCGGGAGGGCCCCTACGAGCAGTACTTC.

This clonotype was observed many times. This chain uses TRBV27 with TRBJ2-5, with a tentative D call TRBD1 (5 bases). Trimming removed 5 bases from V and 5 bases from J, with 18 bases in between. CDR1 is MNHEY, CDR2 SMNVEV, per germline (reference sequence). The CDR3 is made up of 15 amino acids. The CDR3 is CASSRGRQPGETQYF. The CDR3 DNA is TGTGCCAGCAGTAGAGGTAGACAGCCCGGGGAGACCCAGTACTTC.

The chain is built from TRBV7-9 and TRBJ2-7, with TRBD2 identical over 10 bases. Germline V gene data show CDR1 as SEHNR and CDR2 as FQNEAQ (reference sequence). The CDR3 length is 18 residues. Unmatched junction bases numbered 15, after V lost 5 bases and J lost 2 bases. CDR3 sequence reads: CASSEGRGGLAKTYEQYF. CDR3 bases: TGTGCCAGCAGCGAAGGAAGGGGGGGACTAGCGAAAACCTACGAGCAGTACTTC. Full variable domain (remainder filled in from reference TRBV7-9 and TRBJ2-7): DTGVSQNPRHKITKRGQNVTFRCDPISEHNRLYWYRQTLGQGPEFLTYFQNEAQLEKSRLLSDRFSAERPKGSFSTLEIQRTEQGDSAMYLCASSEGRGGLAKTYEQYFGPGTRLTVT.

V usage is TRBV9 and J usage is TRBJ1-2; D possibly corresponds to TRBD1 (5 bases). Germline CDR1 and CDR2: SGDLS and YYNGEE. The CDR3 totals 14 residues. The ends were cut back, 4 bases at V and 4 bases at J, with 14 bases in the middle. The CDR3 nucleotides read TGTGCCAGCAGCCCGACGACGGGGGTCTATGGCTACACCTTC. It is translated as CASSPTTGVYGYTF.

The chain joins TRBV7-9 to TRBJ1-1; D is perhaps TRBD1 (5 bases). The CDR3 extends over 15 amino acids. Deletions cut 5 bases from V and 1 base from J, with 14 bases between. The germline V gene has CDR1 SEHNR and CDR2 FQNEAQ (reference sequence). CDR3 in amino acids: CASSPAGTGNTEAFF. CDR3 bases: TGTGCCAGCAGCCCGGCCGGGACTGGGAACACTGAAGCTTTCTTT.

In the case of this clonotype: A single base separates this from a much larger clone, so it may be a read error. The CDR3 DNA reads as TGTGCCAGCGGGACAGGGGGACACGAGCAGTACTTC. Protein product: CASGTGGHEQYF. The chain carries TRBV6-1 and TRBJ2-7, with 11 bases that match TRBD1. The V segment lost 8 bases and the J segment 5 bases; nucleotides outside the gene matches: 2. CDR3 length: 12 amino acids. Looked up from germline, CDR1 is MNHNS and CDR2 is SASEGT.

The chain joins TRBV20-1 to TRBJ1-2; D gene ambiguous. The CDR3 is 12 amino acids. Trimming took off 1 base at V and 8 bases at J, with 11 bases between the two ends. CDR1 is DFQATT and CDR2 is SNEGSKA in the germline V gene (reference sequence). The CDR3 region has the DNA TGCAGTGCTAGAGGACATCTGGGGGGCTACACCTTC. Amino acid sequence: CSARGHLGGYTF.

This clonotype was observed at least ten times. The rearrangement links TRBV7-3 to TRBJ2-7, with D perhaps matching TRBD1 (5 bases). The CDR3 length is 10 residues. Trimming removed 5 bases from V and 9 bases from J, with 8 bases in between. Germline V gene lookup returns CDR1 SGHTA and CDR2 FQGTGA. CDR3 region: CASSPQGQYF. CDR3 DNA: TGTGCCAGCAGCCCGCAGGGGCAGTACTTC.